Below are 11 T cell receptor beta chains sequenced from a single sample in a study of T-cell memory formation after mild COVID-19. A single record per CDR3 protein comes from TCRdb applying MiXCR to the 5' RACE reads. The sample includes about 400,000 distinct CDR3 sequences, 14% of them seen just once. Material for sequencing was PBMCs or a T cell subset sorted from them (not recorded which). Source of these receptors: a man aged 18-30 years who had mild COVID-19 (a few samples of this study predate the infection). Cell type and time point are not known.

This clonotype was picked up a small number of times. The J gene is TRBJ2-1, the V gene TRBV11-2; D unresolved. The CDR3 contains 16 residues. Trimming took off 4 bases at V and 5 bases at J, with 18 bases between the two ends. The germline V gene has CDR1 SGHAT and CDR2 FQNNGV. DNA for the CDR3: TGTGCCAGCAGCTCTTCGTTTTCCACTGGGCACAATGAGCAGTTCTTC. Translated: CASSSSFSTGHNEQFF.

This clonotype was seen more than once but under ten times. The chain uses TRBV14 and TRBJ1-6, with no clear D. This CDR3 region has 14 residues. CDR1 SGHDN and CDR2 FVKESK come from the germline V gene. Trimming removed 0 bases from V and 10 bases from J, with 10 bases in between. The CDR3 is CASSQDRTDSPLHF. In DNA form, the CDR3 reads TGTGCCAGCAGCCAAGATAGGACGGACTCACCCCTCCACTTT.

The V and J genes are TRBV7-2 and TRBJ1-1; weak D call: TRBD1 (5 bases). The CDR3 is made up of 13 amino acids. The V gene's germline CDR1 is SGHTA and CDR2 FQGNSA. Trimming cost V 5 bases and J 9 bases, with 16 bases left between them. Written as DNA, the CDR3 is TGTGCCAGCAGCGACTTTCAGGGCGAGAAAGCTTTCTTT. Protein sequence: CASSDFQGEKAFF.

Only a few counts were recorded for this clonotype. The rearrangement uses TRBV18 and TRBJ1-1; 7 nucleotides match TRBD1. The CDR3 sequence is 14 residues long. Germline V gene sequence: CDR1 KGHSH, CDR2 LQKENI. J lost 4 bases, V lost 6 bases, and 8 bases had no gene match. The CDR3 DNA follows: TGTGCCAGCTCCCCAGGACAGGCGAGCACTGAAGCTTTCTTT. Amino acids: CASSPGQASTEAFF.

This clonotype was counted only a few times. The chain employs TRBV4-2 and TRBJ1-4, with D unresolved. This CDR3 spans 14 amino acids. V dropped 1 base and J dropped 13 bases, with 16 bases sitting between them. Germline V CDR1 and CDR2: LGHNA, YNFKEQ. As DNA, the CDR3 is TGTGCCAGCAGCCAAGGACTCACCGGGGAGCGACTGTTTTTT. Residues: CASSQGLTGERLFF.

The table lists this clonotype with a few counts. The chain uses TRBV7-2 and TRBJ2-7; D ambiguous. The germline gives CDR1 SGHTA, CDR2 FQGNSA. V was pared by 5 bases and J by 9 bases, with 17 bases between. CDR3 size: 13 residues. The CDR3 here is CASSAGPRRVQYV. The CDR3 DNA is TGTGCCAGCAGCGCAGGACCGCGTCGGGTGCAGTACGTC.

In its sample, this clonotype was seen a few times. CDR3 in amino acids: CASSLEGLNTKLFF. In DNA, the CDR3 is TGCGCCAGCAGCTTAGAGGGACTGAATACGAAACTGTTTTTT. The genes are TRBV5-1 and TRBJ1-4; a weak D match, TRBD1 (5 bases). The ends were cut back, 2 bases at V and 11 bases at J, with 16 bases in the middle. The CDR3 is 14 residues long. The V gene's germline CDR1 is SGHRS and CDR2 YFSETQ.

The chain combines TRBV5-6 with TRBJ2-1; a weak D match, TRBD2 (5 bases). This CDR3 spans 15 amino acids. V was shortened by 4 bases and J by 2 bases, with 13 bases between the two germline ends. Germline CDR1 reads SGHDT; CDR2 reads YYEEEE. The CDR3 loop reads CASSAGERPYNEQFF. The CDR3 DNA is TGTGCCAGCAGCGCGGGTGAGCGGCCCTACAATGAGCAGTTCTTC.

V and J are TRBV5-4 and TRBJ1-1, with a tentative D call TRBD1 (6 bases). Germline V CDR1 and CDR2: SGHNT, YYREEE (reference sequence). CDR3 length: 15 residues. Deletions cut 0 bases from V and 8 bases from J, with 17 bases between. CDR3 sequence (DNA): TGTGCCAGCAGCTTGGAATATTCAGGGGACCGGGAAGCTTTCTTT. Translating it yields CASSLEYSGDREAFF.

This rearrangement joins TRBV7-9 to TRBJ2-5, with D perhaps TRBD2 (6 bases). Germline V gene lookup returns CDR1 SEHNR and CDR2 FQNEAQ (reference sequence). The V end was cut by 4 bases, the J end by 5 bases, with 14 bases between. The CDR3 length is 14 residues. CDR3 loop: CASSSGGGDETQYF. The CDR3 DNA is TGTGCCAGCAGCTCAGGAGGAGGGGACGAGACCCAGTACTTC.

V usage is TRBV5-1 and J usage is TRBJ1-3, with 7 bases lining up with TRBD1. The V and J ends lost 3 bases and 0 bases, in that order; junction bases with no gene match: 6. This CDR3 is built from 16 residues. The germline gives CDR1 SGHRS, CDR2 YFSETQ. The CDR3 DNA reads TGCGCCAGCAGCTGGGGACAGACGAGCTCTGGAAACACCATATATTTT. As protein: CASSWGQTSSGNTIYF.